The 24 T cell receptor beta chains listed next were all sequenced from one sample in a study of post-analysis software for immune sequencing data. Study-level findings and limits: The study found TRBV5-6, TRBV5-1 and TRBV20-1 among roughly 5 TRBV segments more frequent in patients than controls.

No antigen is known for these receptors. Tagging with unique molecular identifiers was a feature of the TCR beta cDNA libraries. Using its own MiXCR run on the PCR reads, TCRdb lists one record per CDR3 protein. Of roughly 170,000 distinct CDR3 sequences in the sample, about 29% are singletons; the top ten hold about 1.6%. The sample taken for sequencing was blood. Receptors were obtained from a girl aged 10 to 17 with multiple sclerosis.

The CDR3 is CASSKAVGGELFF. The CDR3 region has the DNA TGTGCCAGCAGCAAAGCGGTGGGCGGGGAGCTGTTTTTT. This chain links TRBV21-1 with TRBJ2-2. TRBV21-1 is a recognized pseudogene. CDR3 length: 13 amino acids.

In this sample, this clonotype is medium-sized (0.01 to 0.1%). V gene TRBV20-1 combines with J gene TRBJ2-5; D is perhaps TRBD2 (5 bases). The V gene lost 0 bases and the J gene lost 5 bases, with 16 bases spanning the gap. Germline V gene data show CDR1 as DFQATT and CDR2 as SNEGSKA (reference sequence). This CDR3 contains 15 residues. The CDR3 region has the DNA TGCAGTGCTAGAGATGGAAGTACTAGTTTGGAGACCCAGTACTTC. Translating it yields CSARDGSTSLETQYF.

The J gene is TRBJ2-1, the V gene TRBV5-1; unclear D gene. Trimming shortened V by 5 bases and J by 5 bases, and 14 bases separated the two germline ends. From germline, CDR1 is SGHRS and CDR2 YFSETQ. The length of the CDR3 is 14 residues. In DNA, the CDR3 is TGCGCCAGCAGTTCTTCTTTAGTTGACAATGAGCAGTTCTTC. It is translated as CASSSSLVDNEQFF.

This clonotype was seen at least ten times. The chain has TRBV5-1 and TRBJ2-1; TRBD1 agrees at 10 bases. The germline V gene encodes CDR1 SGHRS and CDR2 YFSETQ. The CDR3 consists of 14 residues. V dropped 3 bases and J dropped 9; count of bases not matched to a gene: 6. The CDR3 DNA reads TGCGCCAGCAGCTCTCCGGGACAGGGGACTGAGCAGTTCTTC. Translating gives CASSSPGQGTEQFF.

The DNA of the CDR3 is TGCAGTGCTAGAGGACAGGGGTCCCCCTTTTTTTACGAGCAGTACTTC. The encoded protein is CSARGQGSPFFYEQYF. The chain employs TRBV20-1 and TRBJ2-7, with TRBD1 matching 8 bases. The CDR3 covers 16 residues. Looked up from germline, CDR1 is DFQATT and CDR2 is SNEGSKA (reference sequence). V was clipped by 1 base and J by 4 bases; unmatched bases: 12.

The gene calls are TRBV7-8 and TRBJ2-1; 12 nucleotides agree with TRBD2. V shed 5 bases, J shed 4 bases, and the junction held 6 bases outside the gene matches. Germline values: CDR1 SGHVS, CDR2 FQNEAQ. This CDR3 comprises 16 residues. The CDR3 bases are TGTGCCAGCAGCCCACTAGCGGGGGGAAGGTACAATGAGCAGTTCTTC. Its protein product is CASSPLAGGRYNEQFF.

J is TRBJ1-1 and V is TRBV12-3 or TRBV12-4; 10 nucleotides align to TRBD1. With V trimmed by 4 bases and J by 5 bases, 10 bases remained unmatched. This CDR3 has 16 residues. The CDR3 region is CASSSRTGGRRTEAFF. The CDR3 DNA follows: TGTGCCAGCAGTTCGAGGACAGGGGGAAGGAGGACTGAAGCTTTCTTT.

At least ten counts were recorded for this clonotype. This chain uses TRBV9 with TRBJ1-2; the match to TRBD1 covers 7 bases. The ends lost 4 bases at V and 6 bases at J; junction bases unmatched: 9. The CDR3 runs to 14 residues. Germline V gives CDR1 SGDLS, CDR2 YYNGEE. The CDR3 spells CASSPHRGSDGYTF. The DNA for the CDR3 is TGTGCCAGCAGCCCTCACAGGGGATCGGATGGCTACACCTTC.

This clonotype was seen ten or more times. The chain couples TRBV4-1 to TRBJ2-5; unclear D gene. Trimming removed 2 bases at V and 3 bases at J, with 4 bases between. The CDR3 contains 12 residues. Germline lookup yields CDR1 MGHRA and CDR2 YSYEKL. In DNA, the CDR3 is TGCGCCAGCAGCCAAATCGAAGAGACCCAGTACTTC. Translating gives CASSQIEETQYF.

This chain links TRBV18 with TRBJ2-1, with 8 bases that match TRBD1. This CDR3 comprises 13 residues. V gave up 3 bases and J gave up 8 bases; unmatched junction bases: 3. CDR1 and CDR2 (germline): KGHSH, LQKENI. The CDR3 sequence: CASSPGQVDEQFF. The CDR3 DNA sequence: TGTGCCAGCTCACCGGGACAGGTCGATGAGCAGTTCTTC.

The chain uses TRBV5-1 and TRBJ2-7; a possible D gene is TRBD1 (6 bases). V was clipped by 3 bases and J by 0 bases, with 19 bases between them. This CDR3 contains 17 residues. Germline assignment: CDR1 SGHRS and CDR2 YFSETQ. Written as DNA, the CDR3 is TGCGCCAGCAGCTCCTATAGCAGGGGCTATAGCTCCTACGAGCAGTACTTC. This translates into CASSSYSRGYSSYEQYF.

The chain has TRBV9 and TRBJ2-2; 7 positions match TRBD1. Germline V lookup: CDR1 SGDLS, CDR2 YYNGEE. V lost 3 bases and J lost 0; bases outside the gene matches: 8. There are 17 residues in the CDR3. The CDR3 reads CASSDHQDRPNTGELFF. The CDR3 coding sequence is TGTGCCAGCAGCGACCACCAGGACAGGCCGAACACCGGGGAGCTGTTTTTT. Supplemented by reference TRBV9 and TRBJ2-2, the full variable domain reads DSGVTQTPKHLITATGQRVTLRCSPRSGDLSVYWYQQSLDQGLQFLIQYYNGEERAKGNILERFSAQQFPDLHSELNLSSLELGDSALYFCASSDHQDRPNTGELFFGEGSRLTVL.

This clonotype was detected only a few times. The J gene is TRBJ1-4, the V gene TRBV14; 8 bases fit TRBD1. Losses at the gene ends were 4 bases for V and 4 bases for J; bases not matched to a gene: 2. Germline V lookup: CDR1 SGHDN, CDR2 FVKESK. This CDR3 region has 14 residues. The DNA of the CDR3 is TGTGCCAGCAGCCCGGGACAGGTTAATGAAAAACTGTTTTTT. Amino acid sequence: CASSPGQVNEKLFF.

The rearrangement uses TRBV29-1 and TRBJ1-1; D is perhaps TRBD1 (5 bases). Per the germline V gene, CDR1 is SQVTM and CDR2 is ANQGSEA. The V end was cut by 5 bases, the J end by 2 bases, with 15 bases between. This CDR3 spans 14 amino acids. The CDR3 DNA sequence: TGCAGCGTTACCCTTTTAGGACATAACACTGAAGCTTTCTTT. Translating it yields CSVTLLGHNTEAFF.

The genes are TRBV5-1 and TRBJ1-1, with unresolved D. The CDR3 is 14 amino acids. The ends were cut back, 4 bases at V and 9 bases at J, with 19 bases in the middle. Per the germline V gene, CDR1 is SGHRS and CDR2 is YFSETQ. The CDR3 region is CASSLTPEVTKAFF. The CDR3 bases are TGCGCCAGCAGCCTCACACCCGAAGTTACTAAAGCTTTCTTT. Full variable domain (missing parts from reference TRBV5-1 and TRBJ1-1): KAGVTQTPRYLIKTRGQQVTLSCSPISGHRSVSWYQQTPGQGLQFLFEYFSETQRNKGNFPGRFSGRQFSNSRSEMNVSTLELGDSALYLCASSLTPEVTKAFFGQGTRLTVV.

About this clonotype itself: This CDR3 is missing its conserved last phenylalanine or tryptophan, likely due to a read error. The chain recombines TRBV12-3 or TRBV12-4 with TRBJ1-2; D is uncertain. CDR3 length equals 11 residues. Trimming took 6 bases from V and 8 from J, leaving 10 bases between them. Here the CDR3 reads CASSLAGGYTC. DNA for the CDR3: TGTGCCAGCAGCTTGGCCGGGGGCTACACCTGC.

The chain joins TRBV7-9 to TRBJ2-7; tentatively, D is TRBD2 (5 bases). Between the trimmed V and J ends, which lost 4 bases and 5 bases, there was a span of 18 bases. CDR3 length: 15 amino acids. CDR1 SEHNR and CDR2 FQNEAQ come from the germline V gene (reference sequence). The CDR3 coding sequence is TGTGCCAGCAGCTCCGACTTGGGAGTCTTTAACGAGCAGTACTTC. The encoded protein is CASSSDLGVFNEQYF.

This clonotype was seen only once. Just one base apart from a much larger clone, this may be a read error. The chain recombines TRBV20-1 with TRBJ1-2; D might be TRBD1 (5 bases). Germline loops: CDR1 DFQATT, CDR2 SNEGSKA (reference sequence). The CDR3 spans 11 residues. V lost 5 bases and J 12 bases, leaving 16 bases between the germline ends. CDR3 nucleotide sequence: TGCAGTGCTTACGAGACCCTGGGGGACACCTTC. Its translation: CSAYETLGDTF.

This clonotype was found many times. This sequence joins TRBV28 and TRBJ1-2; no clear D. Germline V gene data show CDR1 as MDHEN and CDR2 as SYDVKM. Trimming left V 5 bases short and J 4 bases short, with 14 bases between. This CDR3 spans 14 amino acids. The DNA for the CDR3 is TGTGCCAGCAGTACAGAGAATCTCCCCTATGGCTACACCTTC. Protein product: CASSTENLPYGYTF.

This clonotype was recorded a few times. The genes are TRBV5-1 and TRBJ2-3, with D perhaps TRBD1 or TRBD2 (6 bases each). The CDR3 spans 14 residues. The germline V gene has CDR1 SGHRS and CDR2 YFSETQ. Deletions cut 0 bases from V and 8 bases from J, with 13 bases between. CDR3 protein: CASSLETGAGTQYF. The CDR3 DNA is TGCGCCAGCAGCTTGGAGACGGGGGCGGGTACGCAGTATTTT.

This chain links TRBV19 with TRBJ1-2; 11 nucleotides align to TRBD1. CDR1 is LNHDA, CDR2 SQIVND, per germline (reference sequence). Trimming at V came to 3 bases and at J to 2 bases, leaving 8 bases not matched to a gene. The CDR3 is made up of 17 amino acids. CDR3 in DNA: TGTGCCAGTAGTATGAGGACCCGGGACAGGGGGAACTATGGCTACACCTTC. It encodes CASSMRTRDRGNYGYTF. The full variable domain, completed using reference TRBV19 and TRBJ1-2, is DGGITQSPKYLFRKEGQNVTLSCEQNLNHDAMYWYRQDPGQGLRLIYYSQIVNDFQKGDIAEGYSVSREKKESFPLTVTSAQKNPTAFYLCASSMRTRDRGNYGYTFGSGTRLTVV.

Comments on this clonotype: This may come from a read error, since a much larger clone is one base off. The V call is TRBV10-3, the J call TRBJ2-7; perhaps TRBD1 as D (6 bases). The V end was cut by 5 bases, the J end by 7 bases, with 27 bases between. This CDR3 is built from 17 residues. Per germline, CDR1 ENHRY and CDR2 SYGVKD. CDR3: CAISRSFVTGSYNEQYF. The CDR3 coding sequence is TGTGCCATCAGTCGCTCCTTTGTGACAGGTTCCTACAATGAGCAGTACTTC.

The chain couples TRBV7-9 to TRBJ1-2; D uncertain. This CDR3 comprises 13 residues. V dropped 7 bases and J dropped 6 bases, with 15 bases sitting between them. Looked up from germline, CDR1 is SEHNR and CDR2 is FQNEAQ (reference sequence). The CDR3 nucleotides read TGTGCCAGCACTCCAAGGAACATCCATGGCTACACCTTC. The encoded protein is CASTPRNIHGYTF.

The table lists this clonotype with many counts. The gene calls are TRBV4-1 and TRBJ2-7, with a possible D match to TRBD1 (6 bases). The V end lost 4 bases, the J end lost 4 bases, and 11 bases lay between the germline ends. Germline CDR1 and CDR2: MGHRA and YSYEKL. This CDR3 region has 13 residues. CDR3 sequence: CASSPGQEYEQYF. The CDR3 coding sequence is TGCGCCAGCAGCCCGGGACAAGAGTACGAGCAGTACTTC.